This T cell receptor (beta chain) was recovered during a study of shared clonotypes between healthy human individuals. TCRdb keeps only in-frame clones here, not all; method: immunoSEQ multiplex PCR. The sample contains approximately 940,000 clones, over 60% of which appear only once. Points on this clone: Just one base apart from a much larger clone, this may be a read error. The same CDR3 can be traced to other DNA sequences in this sample.

The length of the CDR3 is 11 residues. Looked up from germline, CDR1 is SNHLY and CDR2 is FYNNEI. Trimming left V 5 bases short and J 2 bases short, with 1 base between. The chain recombines TRBV2 with TRBJ2-1; D call uncertain. The source is a man between 18 and 29 years old in good health. The sequencing input was memory CD4+ T cells sorted from blood. Indicated subset: CD45RA-negative fraction. CDR3 sequence (DNA): TGTGCCAGCAGTCCCTACAATGAGCAGTTCTTC. Protein product: CASSPYNEQFF.